This paragraph covers one TCR beta chain sequence. This entry belongs to a study of blood T cell repertoires in COVID-19. Background on the study: Sites in the United States, Italy and Spain provided acute and convalescent COVID-19 samples. T cells, B-cell-depleted T cells, or PBMCs provided the cDNA or gDNA that served as material.

Study processing details: Estimated nucleated cell counts came from reference gene primer amplification. Assay: immunoSEQ multiplex PCR; the TCRdb copy retains only in-frame clones and omits some. D and trimming come from the DNA, and the V and J calls and clone size come from that table. The table lists approximately 45,000 clones, about 88% of them singletons. J was trimmed by 6 bases and V by 4 bases; bases with no gene match: 10. Germline lookup yields CDR1 SGHDN and CDR2 FVKESK. The CDR3 contains 16 residues. This TCR came from a man aged 40-50 years with active COVID-19. The chain couples TRBV14 to TRBJ2-2; TRBD2 aligns across 8 bases. The sample comprised peripheral blood. The CDR3 region is CASSPYPGRAAGELFF. In DNA, the CDR3 is TGTGCCAGCAGCCCATACCCCGGGAGGGCTGCCGGGGAGCTGTTTTTT.